This T cell receptor (beta chain) comes out of a study of PD-1 blockade in classical Hodgkin lymphoma (dated by TCRdb to 2019 to 2021). With regard to the full study: The study used TCR beta sequencing and CyTOF to define a peripheral blood immune signature of response to PD-1 blockade in classical Hodgkin lymphoma. What the study reported, not specific to this receptor: Baseline TCR diversity was reported to be lower in newly diagnosed patients than in healthy donors and to be lower still in relapsed/refractory patients. The study was limited to a single clinical trial cohort, and causes of repertoire differences, possibly disease activity or prior therapy, remained undefined.

Comments on this clone: The target of this receptor is not known. No much larger clone exists at a distance of one base, and base qualities are not known.

Interpreted using the paper, the time point label stands for: newly diagnosed, previously untreated cHL patient sample. CD4+ T cells were purified from thawed PBMCs by magnetic negative selection with a Miltenyi CD4+ T cell isolation kit. To serve as a comparison group for the relapsed/refractory trial patients, PBMCs were sequenced from patients with newly diagnosed, previously untreated classical Hodgkin lymphoma. Peripheral blood was collected in 8 mL Vacutainer Cell Preparation Tubes, from which PBMCs were isolated by centrifugation and then cryopreserved. Purified CD4+ and CD8+ fractions were generated only in cases for which an additional PBMC sample was available. Magnetically labelled cells were depleted on LS columns in a quadroMACS separator, and the flow-through was collected as the purified fraction. Genomic DNA was extracted with the Qiagen DNeasy kit from unsorted PBMCs and from negatively selected CD4+ and CD8+ fractions. Using primers that anneal to V and J segments, immunoSEQ multiplex PCR amplified the TCR beta CDR3 regions. Amplification bias was minimized using a synthetic immune receptor repertoire, and residual bias was removed computationally after sequencing. Per the source publication's procedure: Custom Python scripts were used to quantify repertoire diversity as the Shannon entropy index. Unsorted, CD4+ and CD8+ repertoires were analyzed separately, except for combined analyses in which CD4+ and CD8+ sequences were merged in silico. TCRdb carries this immuneACCESS record with in-frame sequences only. Its versions omit some clonotypes, under half of them owing to an unresolved V gene in the studies checked, with the rest unexplained. Clonal size and the V and J genes are those of that table, whereas D and trimming came from the DNA. The sample data list 15,000 to 17,000 clones, and roughly 84% of these were observed just once. The ten largest clones represent over 0.65% of the sample.

The sequenced sample consisted of CD4+ T cells from blood. This TCR derives from a human donor with classical Hodgkin lymphoma.

The DNA sequence is as follows: TGCGCCAGCAGCTTGGTTGCTAGCGGGGGGTACAATGAGCAGTTCTTC. The translation is CASSLVASGGYNEQFF. The chain employs TRBV5-1 and TRBJ2-1; 11 bases in the junction line up with TRBD2. The germline V gene sets CDR1 to SGHRS and CDR2 to YFSETQ. The CDR3 holds 16 amino acids from the cysteine to the phenylalanine. The kept DNA is CDR3 alone, 48 bases in frame from the first base. Germline trimming: 0 bases from V, 4 bases from J; junction bases outside gene matches: 3.